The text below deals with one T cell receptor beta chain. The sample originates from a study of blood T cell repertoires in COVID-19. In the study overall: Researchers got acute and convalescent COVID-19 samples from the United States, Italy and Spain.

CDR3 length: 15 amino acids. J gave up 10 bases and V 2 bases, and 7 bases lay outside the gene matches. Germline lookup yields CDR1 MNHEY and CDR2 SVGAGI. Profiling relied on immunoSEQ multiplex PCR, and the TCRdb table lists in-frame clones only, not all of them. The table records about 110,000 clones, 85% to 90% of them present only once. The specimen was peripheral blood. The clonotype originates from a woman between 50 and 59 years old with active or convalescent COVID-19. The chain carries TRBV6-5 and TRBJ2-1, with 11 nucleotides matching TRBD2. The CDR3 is CASSYQGRTSGEQFF. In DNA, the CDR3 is TGTGCCAGCAGTTACCAGGGTAGGACTAGCGGGGAGCAGTTCTTC.